Below are 31 T cell receptor beta chains sequenced from a single sample in a study of shared clonotypes between healthy human individuals. Generated by immunoSEQ multiplex PCR, the TCRdb table keeps only in-frame clones and is missing some. The sample yields more than 2,000,000 clones, over 85% seen once. Sequences were obtained from naive CD4+ T cells from PBMCs. Subset denoted: CD45RA+ positively selected. Receptors originate from a young man in good health. Some clones in this sample may be carry-over from other donors' samples.

The CDR3 here is CASSPTSGSNTGELFF. The CDR3 DNA follows: TGTGCCAGCAGCCCTACTAGCGGATCGAACACCGGGGAGCTGTTTTTT. The V and J genes are TRBV7-2 and TRBJ2-2; 8 bases line up with TRBD2. Germline trimming cut 5 bases from V and 0 bases from J; bases unmatched to any gene: 5. This CDR3 is built from 16 residues. In germline, CDR1 is SGHTA, CDR2 FQGNSA.

The DNA for the CDR3 is TGTGCCAGCAGCCCCCGGGACAGGGCATCCGGGGAGCTGTTTTTT. This sequence encodes CASSPRDRASGELFF. The rearrangement joins TRBV9 to TRBJ2-2, with 9 bases matching TRBD1. The CDR3 consists of 15 residues. Trimming removed 4 bases from V and 6 bases from J; junction bases left unmatched: 7. Germline V lookup: CDR1 SGDLS, CDR2 YYNGEE.

This sequence joins TRBV7-8 and TRBJ2-5; 7 bases line up with TRBD2. CDR3 size: 16 residues. From germline, CDR1 is SGHVS and CDR2 FQNEAQ. V trimming: 6 bases; J trimming: 0 bases; junction bases outside the gene matches: 10. CDR3 amino acids: CASRPGGGTYQETQYF. The CDR3 region has the DNA TGTGCCAGCAGGCCCGGGGGAGGGACTTACCAAGAGACCCAGTACTTC.

The chain recombines TRBV25-1 with TRBJ1-6, with a weak D call TRBD1 (5 bases). V lost 11 bases to trimming and J lost 4 bases, with 9 bases between them. This CDR3 spans 12 amino acids. CDR1 MGHDK and CDR2 SYGVNS come from the germline V gene. The CDR3 spells CAAAGYNSPLHF. CDR3 bases: TGTGCCGCGGCAGGGTATAATTCACCCCTCCACTTT.

In regard to this clone: Other nucleotide sequences from this sample produce the same CDR3. The chain links TRBV5-1 to TRBJ2-1; 8 bases map to TRBD2. V lost 4 bases and J lost 0; bases outside the gene matches: 3. This CDR3 comprises 15 residues. Germline values: CDR1 SGHRS, CDR2 YFSETQ. The DNA of the CDR3 is TGCGCCAGCAGCCTTAGCGGGAACTCCTACAATGAGCAGTTCTTC. It encodes CASSLSGNSYNEQFF. Together with reference TRBV5-1 and TRBJ2-1, the CDR3 gives the full variable domain: KAGVTQTPRYLIKTRGQQVTLSCSPISGHRSVSWYQQTPGQGLQFLFEYFSETQRNKGNFPGRFSGRQFSNSRSEMNVSTLELGDSALYLCASSLSGNSYNEQFFGPGTRLTVL.

V is TRBV18 and J is TRBJ2-3; TRBD2 matches at 7 bases. CDR1 KGHSH and CDR2 LQKENI come from the germline V gene. With 1 base clipped from V and 4 bases from J, the junction kept 8 bases outside the gene matches. CDR3 length: 16 amino acids. In DNA, the CDR3 is TGTGCCAGCTCACCACAACTAGCGTCCCGGGCAGATACGCAGTATTTT. Protein product: CASSPQLASRADTQYF.

J is TRBJ1-2 and V is TRBV9; a possible D gene is TRBD1 (5 bases). The CDR3 runs 15 residues. CDR1 SGDLS and CDR2 YYNGEE come from the germline V gene. Trimming stripped 0 bases from V and 4 bases from J, with 13 bases between. CDR3 in amino acids: CASSVESDTSYGYTF. CDR3 bases: TGTGCCAGCAGCGTAGAATCGGACACCTCCTATGGCTACACCTTC.

The chain combines TRBV27 with TRBJ2-2, with D uncertain. Germline V gives CDR1 MNHEY, CDR2 SMNVEV (reference sequence). Deletions cut 6 bases from V and 5 bases from J, with 13 bases between. The CDR3 has 14 residues. The CDR3 DNA is TGTGCCAGCAGCCCTGGGCGCAGAACCGGGGAGCTGTTTTTT. Translation: CASSPGRRTGELFF.

The chain employs TRBV7-3 and TRBJ2-7; a weak D match, TRBD1 (6 bases). This CDR3 region has 13 residues. Trimming took 5 bases from V and 5 from J, leaving 13 bases between them. Germline assignment: CDR1 SGHTA and CDR2 FQGTGA. The CDR3 sequence: CASSPTGSHEQYF. In DNA, the CDR3 is TGTGCCAGCAGCCCAACAGGGTCCCACGAGCAGTACTTC.

CDR3 loop: CASSPYQRDSNQPQHF. The CDR3 DNA follows: TGTGCCAGCTCACCATACCAGAGGGATAGCAATCAGCCCCAGCATTTT. This chain links TRBV18 with TRBJ1-5; D gene uncertain. CDR1 and CDR2 (germline): KGHSH, LQKENI. Between the trimmed V and J ends, which lost 2 bases and 0 bases, there was a span of 11 bases. CDR3 length: 16 residues.

This clone has a single count. The gene calls are TRBV7-3 and TRBJ1-1; no reliable D call. The V gene lost 3 bases and the J gene lost 3 bases, with 8 bases spanning the gap. CDR3 length: 13 amino acids. Germline assignment: CDR1 SGHTA and CDR2 FQGTGA. The CDR3 nucleotides read TGTGCCAGCAGCTTCCTGAAGGACACTGAAGCTTTCTTT. Its translation is CASSFLKDTEAFF.

The V gene is TRBV7-9, the J gene TRBJ1-1; no firm D call. The CDR3 has 12 amino acids. V was cut by 2 bases and J by 7 bases, with 8 bases left in between. CDR1 is SEHNR and CDR2 is FQNEAQ in the germline V gene (reference sequence). The CDR3 DNA follows: TGTGCCAGCAGCTTATCTAGCGGTGAAGCTTTCTTT. It is translated as CASSLSSGEAFF. Using reference TRBV7-9 and TRBJ1-1 for the parts outside the CDR3, the full variable domain is DTGVSQNPRHKITKRGQNVTFRCDPISEHNRLYWYRQTLGQGPEFLTYFQNEAQLEKSRLLSDRFSAERPKGSFSTLEIQRTEQGDSAMYLCASSLSSGEAFFGQGTRLTVV.

This chain uses TRBV5-1 with TRBJ1-5; D is undetermined. Deletions cut 2 bases from V and 6 bases from J, with 9 bases between. In germline, CDR1 is SGHRS, CDR2 YFSETQ. The CDR3 has 13 amino acids. The CDR3 spells CASSFAGGQPQHF. CDR3 coding DNA: TGCGCCAGCAGCTTTGCCGGTGGTCAGCCCCAGCATTTT.

Details on this clone: Other DNA variants within this sample encode the same CDR3. The chain recombines TRBV19 with TRBJ2-5; D possibly uses TRBD1 or TRBD2 (5 bases each). From germline, CDR1 is LNHDA and CDR2 SQIVND (reference sequence). The V end lost 4 bases, the J end lost 1 base, and 7 bases lay between the germline ends. This CDR3 is 13 amino acids long. Here the CDR3 DNA reads TGTGCCAGTAGTACAGGGAGCCAAGAGACCCAGTACTTC. Amino acids: CASSTGSQETQYF.

The chain carries TRBV19 and TRBJ2-1; D gene ambiguous. Germline CDR1 is LNHDA and CDR2 is SQIVND (reference sequence). The CDR3 consists of 11 residues. Trimming removed 5 bases from V and 9 bases from J, with 8 bases in between. The CDR3 DNA follows: TGTGCCAGTAGTTTGGGCGTTGAGCAGTTCTTC. Translated: CASSLGVEQFF.

The V call is TRBV6-1, the J call TRBJ2-5; TRBD1 agrees at 8 bases. Germline V gives CDR1 MNHNS, CDR2 SASEGT. V was clipped by 4 bases and J by 7 bases; unmatched bases: 8. The CDR3 has 14 residues. The CDR3 nucleotides read TGTGCCAGCAGTGCCCGGACAGGGTACGGGACCCAGTACTTC. Protein: CASSARTGYGTQYF.

The rearrangement uses TRBV5-1 and TRBJ1-2, with D uncertain. The CDR3 contains 15 residues. The V gene lost 0 bases and the J gene lost 0 bases, with 9 bases spanning the gap. Germline values: CDR1 SGHRS, CDR2 YFSETQ. The CDR3 reads CASSLGGSPNYGYTF. In DNA form, the CDR3 reads TGCGCCAGCAGCTTGGGTGGCAGCCCTAACTATGGCTACACCTTC. The variable domain in full, completed from reference TRBV5-1 and TRBJ1-2, reads KAGVTQTPRYLIKTRGQQVTLSCSPISGHRSVSWYQQTPGQGLQFLFEYFSETQRNKGNFPGRFSGRQFSNSRSEMNVSTLELGDSALYLCASSLGGSPNYGYTFGSGTRLTVV.

The chain carries TRBV7-9 and TRBJ2-5; the D is unclear. Between the trimmed V and J ends, which lost 2 bases and 4 bases, there was a span of 5 bases. The CDR3 is 12 amino acids. Germline CDR1 is SEHNR and CDR2 is FQNEAQ (reference sequence). CDR3 region: CASSLIRETQYF. The DNA of the CDR3 is TGTGCCAGCAGCTTAATACGAGAGACCCAGTACTTC.

The chain is built from TRBV6-5 and TRBJ1-2; the match to TRBD1 covers 7 bases. Germline CDR1 reads MNHEY; CDR2 reads SVGAGI. The ends lost 2 bases at V and 3 bases at J; junction bases unmatched: 9. The CDR3 covers 16 residues. The CDR3 is CASSYGGAGGYYGYTF. The CDR3 region has the DNA TGTGCCAGCAGTTACGGGGGCGCAGGGGGGTACTATGGCTACACCTTC.

On this clone: Within the sample, other DNA sequences also encode this same CDR3. The chain joins TRBV28 to TRBJ2-3; D might be TRBD2 (6 bases). CDR1 is MDHEN, CDR2 SYDVKM, per germline. Trimming removed 6 bases from V and 6 bases from J, with 13 bases in between. CDR3 length: 13 amino acids. CDR3 nucleotide sequence: TGTGCCAGCAGGCCTGGAGGGGTGGATACGCAGTATTTT. This sequence encodes CASRPGGVDTQYF.

This clone was counted once. The chain combines TRBV21-1 with TRBJ2-7. TRBV21-1 is classified as a pseudogene. The CDR3 extends over 18 amino acids. DNA of the CDR3: TGTGCCAGCATCCGGTGCCCAAAACCCGGGACGGAAACCTACGAGCAGTACTTC. Encoded protein: CASIRCPKPGTETYEQYF.

The chain couples TRBV5-1 to TRBJ2-3; 11 nucleotides line up with TRBD1. CDR3 length: 15 amino acids. After removal of 3 bases from V and 6 bases from J, the junction contained 6 bases not matched to a gene. CDR1 SGHRS and CDR2 YFSETQ come from the germline V gene. DNA for the CDR3: TGCGCCAGCAGCTACTGGGACAGGGGGACCGATACGCAGTATTTT. It encodes CASSYWDRGTDTQYF.

The genes are TRBV4-1 and TRBJ2-3; D is uncertain. Germline V lookup: CDR1 MGHRA, CDR2 YSYEKL. This CDR3 region has 16 residues. The V end lost 4 bases, the J end lost 1 base, and 15 bases lay between the germline ends. CDR3 DNA sequence: TGCGCCAGCAGCCGTCTCGGGTACGTGGGCACAGATACGCAGTATTTT. Its translation: CASSRLGYVGTDTQYF.

The chain recombines TRBV5-4 with TRBJ2-7; TRBD1 or TRBD2 may be the D gene (5 bases each). Looked up from germline, CDR1 is SGHNT and CDR2 is YYREEE (reference sequence). V lost 2 bases, J lost 7 bases, and 13 bases lay in between. The CDR3 contains 13 residues. The CDR3 here is CASSLGDVGEQYF. In DNA, the CDR3 is TGTGCCAGCAGCTTAGGGGACGTAGGGGAGCAGTACTTC.

The chain combines TRBV6-1 with TRBJ2-7, with 10 bases lining up with TRBD2. CDR3 length: 16 amino acids. With V trimmed by 4 bases and J by 1 base, 7 bases remained unmatched. Germline CDR1 MNHNS, CDR2 SASEGT. The CDR3 spells CASSAVGLAISYEQYF. CDR3 nucleotides: TGTGCCAGCAGTGCGGTGGGACTAGCGATTTCCTACGAGCAGTACTTC.

The chain uses TRBV14 and TRBJ2-1; 7 bases fit TRBD2. Germline values: CDR1 SGHDN, CDR2 FVKESK. This CDR3 is built from 21 residues. With 3 bases clipped from V and 0 bases from J, the junction kept 20 bases outside the gene matches. The CDR3 DNA reads as TGTGCCAGCAGCCATCTCGGCGGGACTACAGATCCCCCGAGCTCCTACAATGAGCAGTTCTTC. Protein: CASSHLGGTTDPPSSYNEQFF.

The V and J genes are TRBV30 and TRBJ1-5, with 7 positions matching TRBD1. The CDR3 totals 14 residues. Germline CDR1 reads GTSNPN; CDR2 reads SVGIG (reference sequence). With 0 bases clipped from V and 11 bases from J, the junction kept 10 bases outside the gene matches. Here the CDR3 DNA reads TGTGCCTGGAGTGTAGGGGGACAGCAATCAGCCCAGCATTTT. Residues: CAWSVGGQQSAQHF. The variable domain in full, completed from reference TRBV30 and TRBJ1-5, reads SQTIHQWPATLVQPVGSPLSLECTVEGTSNPNLYWYRQAAGRGLQLLFYSVGIGQISSEVPQNLSASRPQDRQFILSSKKLLLSDSGFYLCAWSVGGQQSAQHFGDGTRLSIL.

J is TRBJ2-1 and V is TRBV7-8; 7 bases fit TRBD2. This CDR3 is 14 amino acids long. CDR1 and CDR2 from the germline V gene are SGHVS and FQNEAQ. Trimming cost V 4 bases and J 8 bases; bases outside gene matches: 8. The CDR3 reads CASSSPSGGHEQFF. CDR3 DNA: TGTGCCAGCAGCTCACCCTCGGGGGGACATGAGCAGTTCTTC.

The chain couples TRBV5-1 to TRBJ2-1; TRBD2 is a possible D gene (6 bases). Trimming took 2 bases from V and 6 from J, leaving 15 bases between them. Germline CDR1 SGHRS, CDR2 YFSETQ. This CDR3 spans 15 amino acids. The CDR3 DNA is TGCGCCAGCAGCTTCCGACTAGTAAATGCCAATGAGCAGTTCTTC. This sequence encodes CASSFRLVNANEQFF.

The chain combines TRBV19 with TRBJ2-5; 8 bases agree with TRBD2. The CDR3 is 13 amino acids. With 7 bases clipped from V and 5 bases from J, the junction kept 6 bases outside the gene matches. Germline CDR1 LNHDA, CDR2 SQIVND (reference sequence). The CDR3 spells CASTTAGVETQYF. CDR3 coding DNA: TGTGCCAGTACTACAGCGGGAGTGGAGACCCAGTACTTC.

The chain links TRBV5-1 to TRBJ2-3; 8 positions agree with TRBD2. This CDR3 contains 15 residues. Germline CDR1 SGHRS, CDR2 YFSETQ. V lost 1 base, J lost 4 bases, and 5 bases stayed unmatched. The CDR3 region has the DNA TGCGCCAGCAGCTTGACGGGAGGGGAGGCAGATACGCAGTATTTT. Amino acid sequence: CASSLTGGEADTQYF.